These 28 T cell receptor beta chains originate from one sample sequenced in a study of T-cell memory formation after mild COVID-19. TCRdb called the 5' RACE reads again in MiXCR, with one record for every CDR3 protein. The repertoire holds some 190,000 distinct CDR3 sequences, with 15% to 20% as singletons. The sequenced material came from PBMCs or a T cell subset sorted from them (not recorded which). The receptors here all came from an adult woman who had mild COVID-19 (a few samples of this study predate the infection). Cell type and time point are not known.

V and J are TRBV7-2 and TRBJ1-6; D not certain. V shed 1 base and J shed 7 bases, with 11 bases lying between them. CDR3 length: 15 residues. Germline loops: CDR1 SGHTA, CDR2 FQGNSA. The CDR3 sequence: CASSLVPTWNSPLHF. The CDR3 DNA is TGTGCCAGCAGCTTAGTCCCTACATGGAATTCACCCCTCCACTTT.

Sample share makes this clonotype medium-sized. The chain is built from TRBV5-5 and TRBJ2-1; TRBD2 matches 10 bases. After removal of 4 bases from V and 2 bases from J, the junction contained 3 bases not matched to a gene. CDR1 SGHKS and CDR2 YYEKEE come from the germline V gene (reference sequence). The CDR3 consists of 15 residues. The CDR3 nucleotides read TGTGCCAGCAGCGCAACTAGCGGGGCCTACAATGAGCAGTTCTTC. Its protein product is CASSATSGAYNEQFF.

The V gene is TRBV5-1, the J gene TRBJ2-7, with 7 bases aligning to TRBD1. The germline V gene encodes CDR1 SGHRS and CDR2 YFSETQ. V lost 4 bases and J lost 2; bases outside the gene matches: 9. CDR3 size: 15 residues. The CDR3 loop reads CASSPGTVGTYEQYF. CDR3 in DNA: TGCGCCAGCAGCCCAGGGACAGTGGGTACCTACGAGCAGTACTTC.

This clonotype was counted between two and nine times. The chain has TRBV20-1 and TRBJ2-7; 8 bases match TRBD1. Trimming at V came to 6 bases and at J to 2 bases, leaving 6 bases not matched to a gene. CDR3 size: 13 residues. The germline CDR1 and CDR2 sequences are DFQATT and SNEGSKA (reference sequence). The CDR3 nucleotides are TGCAGTGCAAACAGGGGGAAAACCTACGAGCAGTACTTC. Residues: CSANRGKTYEQYF.

The chain links TRBV4-3 to TRBJ2-5, with 13 bases lining up with TRBD2. The trim removed 1 base at V and 7 bases at J, leaving 9 bases unmatched. Looked up from germline, CDR1 is LGHNA and CDR2 is YSLEER. The CDR3 loop spans 17 amino acids. In nucleotides, the CDR3 is TGCGCCAGCAGCCAAGGAGTCTACGGGACTAGCGGGATGACCCAGTACTTC. Protein: CASSQGVYGTSGMTQYF.

This clonotype was seen a handful of times. This chain links TRBV7-9 with TRBJ2-1, with D perhaps matching TRBD1 (5 bases). This CDR3 region has 14 residues. The V gene's germline CDR1 is SEHNR and CDR2 FQNEAQ (reference sequence). V was shortened by 5 bases and J by 3 bases, with 11 bases between the two germline ends. In nucleotides, the CDR3 is TGTGCCAGCAGCCCCGCCAGGGTCTACAATGAGCAGTTCTTC. Protein sequence: CASSPARVYNEQFF.

The chain uses TRBV4-3 and TRBJ1-3; the D is unclear. V lost 1 base and J lost 0, with 10 bases in between. Germline CDR1 and CDR2: LGHNA and YSLEER. The CDR3 is 16 residues long. DNA for the CDR3: TGCGCCAGCAGCCAAGGTGGCGGTTTCTCTGGAAACACCATATATTTT. Residues: CASSQGGGFSGNTIYF.

The table lists this clonotype with a few counts. The V call is TRBV19, the J call TRBJ2-3; 11 bases line up with TRBD1. V lost 3 bases and J lost 4; bases outside the gene matches: 3. This CDR3 region has 15 residues. Germline V lookup: CDR1 LNHDA, CDR2 SQIVND (reference sequence). The CDR3 here is CASSMLDRGPDTQYF. CDR3 bases: TGTGCCAGTAGTATGTTGGACAGGGGGCCAGATACGCAGTATTTT. Full variable domain (missing parts from reference TRBV19 and TRBJ2-3): DGGITQSPKYLFRKEGQNVTLSCEQNLNHDAMYWYRQDPGQGLRLIYYSQIVNDFQKGDIAEGYSVSREKKESFPLTVTSAQKNPTAFYLCASSMLDRGPDTQYFGPGTRLTVL.

This clonotype has just a few counts. V is TRBV2 and J is TRBJ2-5; 7 bases agree with TRBD2. Germline trimming cut 8 bases from V and 1 base from J; bases unmatched to any gene: 13. The length of the CDR3 is 16 residues. Germline values: CDR1 SNHLY, CDR2 FYNNEI. The CDR3 DNA sequence: TGTGCCAGCGTGAGGCGAGCGGGGAACCCCCAAGAGACCCAGTACTTC. Translated, it gives CASVRRAGNPQETQYF.

This clonotype was detected only a few times. V and J are TRBV12-3 or TRBV12-4 and TRBJ2-7, with 11 bases identical to TRBD1. The V and J ends lost 6 bases and 7 bases, in that order; junction bases with no gene match: 8. The CDR3 length is 14 residues. The CDR3: CASSRPGQGGEQYF. As DNA, the CDR3 is TGTGCCAGCAGCCGACCGGGACAGGGGGGAGAGCAGTACTTC.

J is TRBJ1-5 and V is TRBV7-2; D is perhaps TRBD1 (5 bases). This CDR3 is built from 14 residues. The V and J ends lost 5 bases and 5 bases respectively, with 13 bases between them. Germline-derived CDR1 and CDR2 are SGHTA and FQGNSA. CDR3 DNA: TGTGCCAGCAGCAGGGACTCCGGCTATCAGCCCCAGCATTTT. It encodes CASSRDSGYQPQHF.

This chain connects TRBV15 to TRBJ2-3, with 7 bases aligning to TRBD1. Germline CDR1 and CDR2: LNHNV and YYDKDF (reference sequence). This CDR3 contains 14 residues. V lost 5 bases and J lost 3; bases outside the gene matches: 5. The CDR3, as DNA: TGTGCCACCAGCCGTACAGGGGAAACAGATACGCAGTATTTT. Residues: CATSRTGETDTQYF.

This clonotype has just a few counts. The chain carries TRBV6-5 and TRBJ2-7; the D gene could be TRBD1 or TRBD2 (6 bases each). Germline assignment: CDR1 MNHEY and CDR2 SVGAGI. The germline V and J ends were trimmed by 5 bases and 13 bases, with 18 bases remaining between them. The CDR3 consists of 12 residues. In DNA form, the CDR3 reads TGTGCCAGCAGTCCCATTGGCGGGACAATATACTTC. This encodes CASSPIGGTIYF.

CDR3 in amino acids: CATKGSNSYNSPLHF. DNA for the CDR3: TGTGCCACCAAGGGTTCCAACTCCTATAATTCACCCCTCCACTTT. The chain couples TRBV24-1 to TRBJ1-6; D gene ambiguous. The CDR3 runs to 15 residues. The V gene's germline CDR1 is KGHDR and CDR2 SFDVKD. V lost 8 bases and J lost 0, with 10 bases in between.

The gene calls are TRBV6-1 and TRBJ1-5; 7 nucleotides line up with TRBD1. Germline lookup yields CDR1 MNHNS and CDR2 SASEGT. V dropped 5 bases and J dropped 3; count of bases not matched to a gene: 10. CDR3 size: 16 residues. This CDR3 reads CASSYNWDRNNQPQHF. Written as DNA, the CDR3 is TGTGCCAGCAGTTATAACTGGGACAGAAACAATCAGCCCCAGCATTTT.

Points on this clonotype: At one boundary the junction diverges from the germline segment, which might be a read error. This chain connects TRBV5-1 to TRBJ1-4; weak D call: TRBD1 (6 bases). The germline CDR1 and CDR2 sequences are SGHRS and YFSETQ. CDR3 size: 16 residues. This CDR3 is CASSLGMGGEDEKLIF. The CDR3 DNA follows: TGCGCCAGCAGCTTGGGAATGGGGGGCGAGGATGAAAAACTGATTTTT.

The chain is built from TRBV12-3 or TRBV12-4 and TRBJ2-1; TRBD2 agrees at 9 bases. The trim removed 3 bases at V and 4 bases at J, leaving 10 bases unmatched. CDR3 length: 17 residues. The CDR3, as DNA: TGTGCCAGCAGTTTTAGTTTGGCGGGAGGGGTGTACAATGAGCAGTTCTTC. Protein product: CASSFSLAGGVYNEQFF.

This clonotype was counted between two and nine times. V and J are TRBV6-5 and TRBJ2-1; D perhaps matches TRBD1 (5 bases). Germline V gene data show CDR1 as MNHEY and CDR2 as SVGAGI. The CDR3 contains 15 residues. V was trimmed by 0 bases and J by 12 bases, leaving 18 bases between them. The CDR3 protein is CASSYSGARPNVQFF. The CDR3 DNA reads as TGTGCCAGCAGTTACTCAGGGGCCCGTCCCAACGTGCAGTTCTTC.

This clonotype was detected a few times. J is TRBJ2-1 and V is TRBV19; 7 nucleotides line up with TRBD2. CDR1 is LNHDA and CDR2 is SQIVND in the germline V gene (reference sequence). Trimming removed 4 bases from V and 10 bases from J; junction bases left unmatched: 7. CDR3 length equals 13 residues. Here the CDR3 DNA reads TGTGCCAGTAGTAAAGAACTAGCGAAGGAGCAGTTCTTC. Its protein product is CASSKELAKEQFF.

The V call is TRBV29-1, the J call TRBJ1-1, with 7 nucleotides matching TRBD1. The CDR3 has 12 residues. Germline lookup yields CDR1 SQVTM and CDR2 ANQGSEA. The J segment lost 0 bases and the V segment lost 7 bases, leaving 2 bases of the junction unmatched. In DNA form, the CDR3 reads TGCAGCGCGGGACAGATGAACACTGAAGCTTTCTTT. Protein product: CSAGQMNTEAFF.

A word on this clonotype: This may come from a read error, since a much larger clone is one base off. The chain uses TRBV3-1 and TRBJ1-1, with 7 positions matching TRBD1. Trimming at V came to 4 bases and at J to 6 bases, leaving 8 bases not matched to a gene. Germline lookup yields CDR1 LGHDT and CDR2 YNNKEL (reference sequence). The CDR3 is made up of 14 amino acids. The CDR3 reads CASSPRQGNAEAFF. The CDR3 nucleotides are TGTGCCAGCAGCCCCCGACAGGGAAACGCTGAAGCTTTCTTT.

This clonotype was counted a few times. The chain recombines TRBV6-6 with TRBJ2-1; 14 nucleotides agree with TRBD2. The CDR3 length is 17 residues. The V gene end was trimmed by 4 bases and the J gene end by 7 bases; junction bases not matched to a gene: 9. Germline V CDR1 and CDR2: MNHNY, SVGAGI (reference sequence). The CDR3 DNA sequence: TGTGCCAGCAGTTCTTCCACCGGGACTAGCGGGAGTAATGAGCAGTTCTTC. Encoded protein: CASSSSTGTSGSNEQFF.

This clonotype has more than one count but fewer than ten. This chain connects TRBV20-1 to TRBJ2-1; D possibly corresponds to TRBD2 (6 bases). The CDR3 extends over 15 amino acids. The germline gives CDR1 DFQATT, CDR2 SNEGSKA (reference sequence). V lost 1 base, J lost 0 bases, and 10 bases lay in between. The CDR3 spells CSARGGRSSYNEQFF. DNA for the CDR3: TGCAGTGCTAGAGGGGGGAGGAGCTCCTACAATGAGCAGTTCTTC.

This clonotype was detected ten times or more. This chain uses TRBV6-5 with TRBJ1-2, with D unresolved. Germline values: CDR1 MNHEY, CDR2 SVGAGI. The V and J ends lost 4 bases and 8 bases respectively, with 14 bases between them. The CDR3 consists of 13 residues. The CDR3 region is CASSSGPFLGYTF. CDR3 in DNA: TGTGCCAGCAGTTCCGGGCCCTTCCTGGGCTACACCTTC.

V gene TRBV12-3 or TRBV12-4 combines with J gene TRBJ1-2; weak D call: TRBD1 (5 bases). With 1 base removed from V and 8 bases from J, the gap between germline ends came to 20 bases. The CDR3 is 16 residues long. The CDR3, as DNA: TGTGCCAGCAGTTTAGGGCAGGGTATACTTTCTATCGGCTACACCTTC. Residues: CASSLGQGILSIGYTF.

This clonotype was seen many times. J is TRBJ2-1 and V is TRBV20-1; D is uncertain. Per the germline V gene, CDR1 is DFQATT and CDR2 is SNEGSKA (reference sequence). CDR3 length equals 13 residues. The V and J ends lost 3 bases and 11 bases respectively, with 17 bases between them. CDR3 sequence (DNA): TGCAGTGCTAGTGTGAGTGGCGTACCAAAGCAGTTCTTC. This gives the protein CSASVSGVPKQFF.

In its sample, this clonotype was seen a few times. This chain joins TRBV11-2 and TRBJ1-5, with D tentatively TRBD1 (5 bases). CDR3 length equals 17 residues. V lost 5 bases to trimming and J lost 0 bases, with 17 bases between them. Germline-derived CDR1 and CDR2 are SGHAT and FQNNGV. CDR3 in amino acids: CASSQWGGRDSNQPQHF. The CDR3 DNA sequence: TGTGCCAGCAGCCAATGGGGCGGGCGGGATAGCAATCAGCCCCAGCATTTT.

This clonotype was seen more than once but under ten times. V and J are TRBV20-1 and TRBJ1-3; D perhaps matches TRBD1 (6 bases). Trimming removed 3 bases from V and 10 bases from J, with 28 bases in between. The CDR3 loop spans 17 amino acids. Germline-derived CDR1 and CDR2 are DFQATT and SNEGSKA (reference sequence). The CDR3 reads CSASRSGEPEGKGTIYF. The CDR3 nucleotides read TGCAGTGCTAGTCGGTCAGGGGAACCGGAGGGGAAGGGAACCATATATTTT.